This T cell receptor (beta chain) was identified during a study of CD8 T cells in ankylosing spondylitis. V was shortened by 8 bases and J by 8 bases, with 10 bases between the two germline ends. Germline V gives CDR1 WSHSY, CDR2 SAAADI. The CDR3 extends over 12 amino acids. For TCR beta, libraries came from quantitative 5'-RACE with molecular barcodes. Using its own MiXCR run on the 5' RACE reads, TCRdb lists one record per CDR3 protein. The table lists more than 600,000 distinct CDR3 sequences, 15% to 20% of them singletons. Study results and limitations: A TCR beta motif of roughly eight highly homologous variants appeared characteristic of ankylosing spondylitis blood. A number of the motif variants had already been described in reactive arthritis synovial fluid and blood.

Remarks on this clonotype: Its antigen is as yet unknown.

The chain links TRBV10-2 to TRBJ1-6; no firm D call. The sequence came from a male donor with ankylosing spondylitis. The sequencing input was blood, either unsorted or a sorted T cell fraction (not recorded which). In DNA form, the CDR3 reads TGCGCCAGCCGCAGGACGGATTCACCCCTCCACTTT. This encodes CASRRTDSPLHF.